The clone carrying this T cell receptor (beta chain) has a handful of counts. The antigen is unknown. The data derive from a study of blood T cells in healthy people across ages. Regarding the study as a whole: As age increased, TCR beta diversity per million T cells fell in a roughly linear fashion.

Primers used in a second PCR of roughly 6 to 12 cycles were a sample-barcoded 5' primer and a J-beta primer mix. Carrying 12 random nucleotides, a template-switch adaptor labeled each individual cDNA molecule. Each sample provided no less than 3 million CDR3-containing paired-end reads. One entry per CDR3 protein, called by TCRdb with MiXCR from the 5' RACE reads. The table has roughly 1.9 million distinct CDR3 sequences, around 42% seen once. V was trimmed by 0 bases and J by 7 bases, leaving 12 bases between them. This CDR3 comprises 14 residues. The V gene's germline CDR1 is MNHNY and CDR2 SVGAGI (reference sequence).

The TCR sequence derives from a human donor in good health. The V call is TRBV6-6, the J call TRBJ1-2; D possibly corresponds to TRBD1 (6 bases). Material: blood. DNA for the CDR3: TGTGCCAGCAGTTACTCCGGGGGCGCGAGTGGCTACACCTTC. It specifies CASSYSGGASGYTF.